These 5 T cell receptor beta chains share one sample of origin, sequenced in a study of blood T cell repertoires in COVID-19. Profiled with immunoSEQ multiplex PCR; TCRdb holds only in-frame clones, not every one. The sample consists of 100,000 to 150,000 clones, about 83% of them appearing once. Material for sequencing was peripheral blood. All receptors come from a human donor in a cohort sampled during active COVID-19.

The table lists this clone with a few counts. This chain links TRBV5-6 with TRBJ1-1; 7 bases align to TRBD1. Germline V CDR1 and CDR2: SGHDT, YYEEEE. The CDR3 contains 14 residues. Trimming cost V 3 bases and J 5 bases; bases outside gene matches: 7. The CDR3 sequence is CASSSGPGGTEAFF. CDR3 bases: TGTGCCAGCAGCTCGGGCCCAGGGGGGACTGAAGCTTTCTTT.

The CDR3 DNA sequence: TGCAGCGTTGAAGTGTTCGCCGGGGAGCTGTTTTTT. Translation: CSVEVFAGELFF. V usage is TRBV29-1 and J usage is TRBJ2-2; D is unresolved. The CDR3 contains 12 residues. Trimming removed 1 base at V and 6 bases at J, with 6 bases between. Germline assignment: CDR1 SQVTM and CDR2 ANQGSEA.

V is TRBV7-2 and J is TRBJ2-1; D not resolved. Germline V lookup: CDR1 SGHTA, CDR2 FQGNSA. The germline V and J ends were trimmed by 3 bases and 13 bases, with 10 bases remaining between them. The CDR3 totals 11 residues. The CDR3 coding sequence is TGTGCCAGCAGCTTGACTCGTTTACAGTTCTTC. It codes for CASSLTRLQFF. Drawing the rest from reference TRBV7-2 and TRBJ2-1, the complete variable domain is GAGVSQSPSNKVTEKGKDVELRCDPISGHTALYWYRQSLGQGLEFLIYFQGNSAPDKSGLPSDRFSAERTGGSVSTLTIQRTQQEDSAVYLCASSLTRLQFFGPGTRLTVL.

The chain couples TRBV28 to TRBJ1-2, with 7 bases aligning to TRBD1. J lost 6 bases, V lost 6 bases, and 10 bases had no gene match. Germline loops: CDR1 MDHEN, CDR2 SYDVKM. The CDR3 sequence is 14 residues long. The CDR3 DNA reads TGTGCCAGCAGATTTACAGGGGTTCCACATGGCTACACCTTC. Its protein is CASRFTGVPHGYTF.

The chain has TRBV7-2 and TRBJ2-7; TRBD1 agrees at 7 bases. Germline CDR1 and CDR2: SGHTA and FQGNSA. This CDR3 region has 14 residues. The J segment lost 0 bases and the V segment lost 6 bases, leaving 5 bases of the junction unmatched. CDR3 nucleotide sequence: TGTGCCAGCAGTTCCGGGACAGTCTCCTACGAGCAGTACTTC. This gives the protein CASSSGTVSYEQYF.